This record concerns one T cell receptor beta chain sequence. PCR primers comprised 60 Vbeta and 13 Jbeta primers. Sequencing was performed with immunoSEQ multiplex PCR; in TCRdb, only in-frame clones are kept and a portion is missing. Across about 88,000 clones, the top ten clones capture about 6% of the sample. Trimming removed 1 base from V and 6 bases from J; junction bases left unmatched: 0. CDR3 size: 12 residues. The germline V gene has CDR1 SGHDT and CDR2 YYEEEE. This entry belongs to a study of cytomegalovirus exposure and HLA in healthy donors. This sequence joins TRBV5-6 and TRBJ2-7, with 8 bases fitting TRBD1. Material for sequencing was PBMCs. The receptor was isolated from a girl aged 10-17 years in good health and CMV-seropositive. The CDR3 reads CASSLTGGEQYV. Written as DNA, the CDR3 is TGTGCCAGCAGCTTGACAGGGGGCGAGCAGTACGTC.